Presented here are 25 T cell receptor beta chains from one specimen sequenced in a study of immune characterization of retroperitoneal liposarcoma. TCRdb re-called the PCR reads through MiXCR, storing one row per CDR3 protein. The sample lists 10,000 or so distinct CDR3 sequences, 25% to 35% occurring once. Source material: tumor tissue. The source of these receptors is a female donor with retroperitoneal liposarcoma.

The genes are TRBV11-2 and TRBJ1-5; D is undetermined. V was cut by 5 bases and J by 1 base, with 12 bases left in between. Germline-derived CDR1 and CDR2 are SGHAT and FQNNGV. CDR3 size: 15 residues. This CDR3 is CASSLSSLSNQPQHF. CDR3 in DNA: TGTGCCAGCAGCCTCAGTTCTTTAAGCAATCAGCCCCAGCATTTT. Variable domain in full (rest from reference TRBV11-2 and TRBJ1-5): EAGVAQSPRYKIIEKRQSVAFWCNPISGHATLYWYQQILGQGPKLLIQFQNNGVVDDSQLPKDRFSAERLKGVDSTLKIQPAKLEDSAVYLCASSLSSLSNQPQHFGDGTRLSIL.

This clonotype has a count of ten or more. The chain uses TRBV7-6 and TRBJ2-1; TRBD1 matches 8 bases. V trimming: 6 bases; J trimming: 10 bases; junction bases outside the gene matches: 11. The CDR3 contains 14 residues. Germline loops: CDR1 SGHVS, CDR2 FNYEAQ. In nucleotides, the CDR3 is TGTGCCAGCAGTACAGGGGGTTTGAGCTACGAGCAGTTCTTC. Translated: CASSTGGLSYEQFF.

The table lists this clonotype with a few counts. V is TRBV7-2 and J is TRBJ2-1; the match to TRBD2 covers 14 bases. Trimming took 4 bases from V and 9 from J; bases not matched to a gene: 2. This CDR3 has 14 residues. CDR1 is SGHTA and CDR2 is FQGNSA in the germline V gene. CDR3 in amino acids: CASSWGTSGSEQFF. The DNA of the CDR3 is TGTGCCAGCAGCTGGGGGACTAGCGGGAGTGAGCAGTTCTTC.

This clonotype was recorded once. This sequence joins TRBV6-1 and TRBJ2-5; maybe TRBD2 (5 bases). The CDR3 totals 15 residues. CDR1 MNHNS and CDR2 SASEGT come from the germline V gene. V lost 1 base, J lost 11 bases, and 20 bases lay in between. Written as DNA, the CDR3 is TGTGCCAGCAGTGAAGAGGTAGCGTCCTACAATGAGCAGTACTTC. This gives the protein CASSEEVASYNEQYF.

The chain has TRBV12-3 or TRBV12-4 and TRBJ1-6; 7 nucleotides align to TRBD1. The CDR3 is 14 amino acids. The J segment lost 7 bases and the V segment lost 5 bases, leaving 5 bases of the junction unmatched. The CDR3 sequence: CASSRTGLNSPLHF. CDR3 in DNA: TGTGCCAGCAGTCGGACAGGATTAAATTCACCCCTCCACTTT.

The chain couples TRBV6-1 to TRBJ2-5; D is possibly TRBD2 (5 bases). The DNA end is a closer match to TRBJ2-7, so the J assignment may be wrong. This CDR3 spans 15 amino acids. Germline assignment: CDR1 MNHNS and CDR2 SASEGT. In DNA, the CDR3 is TGTGCCAGCAGTTATCAAAGCGGAATCCTCTACGAGCAGTACTTC. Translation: CASSYQSGILYEQYF.

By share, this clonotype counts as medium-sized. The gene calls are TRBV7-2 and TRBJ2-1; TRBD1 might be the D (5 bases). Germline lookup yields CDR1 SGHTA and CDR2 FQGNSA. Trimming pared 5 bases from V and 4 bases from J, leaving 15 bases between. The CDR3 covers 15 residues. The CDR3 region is CASSPPGNLYNEQFF. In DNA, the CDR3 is TGTGCCAGCAGCCCCCCAGGGAACCTATACAATGAGCAGTTCTTC.

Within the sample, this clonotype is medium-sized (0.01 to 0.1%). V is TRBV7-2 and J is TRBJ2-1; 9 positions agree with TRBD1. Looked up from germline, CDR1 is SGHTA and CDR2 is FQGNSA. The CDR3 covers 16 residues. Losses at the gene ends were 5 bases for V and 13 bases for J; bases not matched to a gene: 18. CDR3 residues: CASSRTGVPQQETQFF. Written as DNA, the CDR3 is TGTGCCAGCAGCCGGACAGGGGTCCCCCAACAAGAGACCCAGTTCTTC.

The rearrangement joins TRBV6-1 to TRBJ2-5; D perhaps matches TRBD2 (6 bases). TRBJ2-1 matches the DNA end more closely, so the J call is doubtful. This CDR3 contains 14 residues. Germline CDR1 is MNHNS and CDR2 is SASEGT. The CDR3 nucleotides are TGTGCCAGCAGTGTTAGCGGACCCTACAATGAGCAGTTCTTC. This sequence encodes CASSVSGPYNEQFF.

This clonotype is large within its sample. CDR3 protein: CASSPRRGPGANVLTF. DNA for the CDR3: TGTGCCAGCAGCCCAAGGCGGGGTCCTGGGGCCAACGTCCTGACTTTC. The chain combines TRBV7-2 with TRBJ2-6; maybe TRBD2 (6 bases). The CDR3 contains 16 residues. Trimming left V 5 bases short and J 2 bases short, with 13 bases between. The germline CDR1 and CDR2 sequences are SGHTA and FQGNSA.

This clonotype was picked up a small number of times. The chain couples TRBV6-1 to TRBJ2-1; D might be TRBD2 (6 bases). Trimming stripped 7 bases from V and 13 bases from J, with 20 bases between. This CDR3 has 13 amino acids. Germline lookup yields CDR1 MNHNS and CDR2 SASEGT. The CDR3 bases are TGTGCCAGCACCGACCACCCCCGCGGGACCCAGTTCTTC. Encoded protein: CASTDHPRGTQFF.

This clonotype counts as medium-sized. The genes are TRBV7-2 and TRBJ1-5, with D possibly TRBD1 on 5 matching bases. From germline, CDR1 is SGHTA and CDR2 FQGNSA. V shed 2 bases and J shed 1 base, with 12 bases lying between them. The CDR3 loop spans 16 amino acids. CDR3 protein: CASSLQSWGSNQPQHF. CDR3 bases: TGTGCCAGCAGCTTACAAAGCTGGGGGAGCAATCAGCCCCAGCATTTT.

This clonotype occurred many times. The CDR3 bases are TGTGCCAGCAGTTTCGACAGGGGGACTGAAGCTTTCTTT. Its protein product is CASSFDRGTEAFF. The J gene is TRBJ1-1, the V gene TRBV6-1, with 9 bases lining up with TRBD1. CDR3 length: 13 amino acids. With 5 bases clipped from V and 5 bases from J, the junction kept 3 bases outside the gene matches. The germline gives CDR1 MNHNS, CDR2 SASEGT.

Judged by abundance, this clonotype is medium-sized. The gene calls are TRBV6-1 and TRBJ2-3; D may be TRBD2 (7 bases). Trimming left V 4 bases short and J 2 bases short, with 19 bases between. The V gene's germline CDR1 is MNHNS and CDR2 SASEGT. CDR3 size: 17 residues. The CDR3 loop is CASSGQWRGPHTDTQYF. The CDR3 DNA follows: TGTGCCAGCAGTGGACAGTGGCGGGGGCCTCACACAGATACGCAGTATTTT.

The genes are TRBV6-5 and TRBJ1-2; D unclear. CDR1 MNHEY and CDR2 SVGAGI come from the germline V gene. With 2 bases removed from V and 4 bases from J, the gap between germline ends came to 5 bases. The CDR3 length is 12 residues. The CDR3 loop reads CASSYGPYGYTF. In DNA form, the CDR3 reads TGTGCCAGCAGTTACGGACCCTATGGCTACACCTTC.

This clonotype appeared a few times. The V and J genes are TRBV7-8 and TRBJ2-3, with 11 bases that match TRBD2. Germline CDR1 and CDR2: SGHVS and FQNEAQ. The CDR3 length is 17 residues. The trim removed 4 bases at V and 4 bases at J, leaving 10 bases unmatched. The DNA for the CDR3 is TGTGCCAGCAGCTCGATAGCGGGAGGGCCGGGGGCAGATACGCAGTATTTT. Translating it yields CASSSIAGGPGADTQYF.

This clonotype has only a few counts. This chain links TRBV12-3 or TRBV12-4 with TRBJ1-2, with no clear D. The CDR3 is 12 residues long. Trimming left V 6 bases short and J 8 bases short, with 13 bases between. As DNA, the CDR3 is TGTGCCAGCAGGACCGGCCCCCTCGGCTACACCTTC. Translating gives CASRTGPLGYTF.

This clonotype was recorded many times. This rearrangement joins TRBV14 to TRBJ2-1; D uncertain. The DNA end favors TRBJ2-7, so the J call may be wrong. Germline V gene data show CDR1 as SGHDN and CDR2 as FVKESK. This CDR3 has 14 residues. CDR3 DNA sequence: TGTGCCAGCAGCCCTGAACAGAGATTCTACGAGCAGTACTTC. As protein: CASSPEQRFYEQYF.

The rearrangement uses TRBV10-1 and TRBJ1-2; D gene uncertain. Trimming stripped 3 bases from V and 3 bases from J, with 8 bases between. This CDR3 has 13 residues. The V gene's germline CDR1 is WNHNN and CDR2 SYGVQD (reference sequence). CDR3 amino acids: CASSDGRHYGYTF. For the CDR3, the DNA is TGCGCCAGCAGTGACGGGCGGCACTATGGCTACACCTTC.

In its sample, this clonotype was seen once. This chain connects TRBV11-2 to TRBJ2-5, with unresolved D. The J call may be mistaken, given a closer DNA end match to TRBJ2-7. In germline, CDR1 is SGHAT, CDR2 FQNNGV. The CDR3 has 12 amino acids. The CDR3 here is CASSSNLYEQYF. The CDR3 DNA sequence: TGTGCCAGCAGCTCGAACTTGTACGAGCAGTACTTC.

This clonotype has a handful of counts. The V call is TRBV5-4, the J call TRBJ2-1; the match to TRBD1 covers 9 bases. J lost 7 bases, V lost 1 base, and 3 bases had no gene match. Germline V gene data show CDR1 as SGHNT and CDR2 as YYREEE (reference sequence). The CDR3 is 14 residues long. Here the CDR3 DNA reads TGTGCCAGCAGCTTGTCGGACAGGGGAAATGAGCAGTTCTTC. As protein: CASSLSDRGNEQFF.

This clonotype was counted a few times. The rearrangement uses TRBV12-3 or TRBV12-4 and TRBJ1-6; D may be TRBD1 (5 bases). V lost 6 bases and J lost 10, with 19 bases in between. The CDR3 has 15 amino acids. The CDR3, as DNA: TGTGCCAGCAGCCTCCGTGGGCAGGGAGTGTCACCCCTCCACTTT. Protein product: CASSLRGQGVSPLHF.

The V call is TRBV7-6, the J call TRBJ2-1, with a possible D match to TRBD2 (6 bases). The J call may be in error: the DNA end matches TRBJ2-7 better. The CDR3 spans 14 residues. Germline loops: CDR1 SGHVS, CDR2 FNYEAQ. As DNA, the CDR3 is TGTGCCAGCAGCTTAGTCGGGGGAGGCAATGAGCAGTACTTC. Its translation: CASSLVGGGNEQYF.

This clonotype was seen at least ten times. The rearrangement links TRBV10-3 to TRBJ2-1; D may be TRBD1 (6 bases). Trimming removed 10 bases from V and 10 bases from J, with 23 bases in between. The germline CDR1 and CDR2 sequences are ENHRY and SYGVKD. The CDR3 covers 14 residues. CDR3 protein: CASRAQGALYEQFF. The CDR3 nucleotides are TGTGCCAGCAGAGCACAGGGCGCCCTATACGAGCAGTTCTTC.

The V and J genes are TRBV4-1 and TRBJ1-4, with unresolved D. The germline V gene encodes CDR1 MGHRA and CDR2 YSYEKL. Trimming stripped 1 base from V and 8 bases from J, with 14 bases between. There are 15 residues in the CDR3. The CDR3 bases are TGCGCCAGCAGCCAAGTGCCCCATTGGGAGGAAAAACTGTTTTTT. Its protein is CASSQVPHWEEKLFF.